This is a list of T cell receptor beta chains from one sample in a study of memory CD4+ T cells and cytomegalovirus serostatus. Data came from immunoSEQ multiplex PCR; TCRdb stores just in-frame clones and leaves some out. The profile covers over 40,000 clones, with 65% to 85% appearing a single time and roughly 0.6% taken by the ten largest. The sample was memory CD4+ T cells from blood. All receptors derive from an adult in good health and CMV-seronegative. The CDR3 runs from the conserved cysteine through the conserved F or W. The D gene is left open where the match is weak. The size of a clone is reported for some rows only, either as once, few or many, or as a class for expanded clones.

cdr3_length j_call d_call v_call clone_size cdr3_aa cdr3_nt
15 TRBJ1-5 TRBD1 TRBV6-1 . CASSVGQGAWQPQHF TGTGCCAGCAGTGTGGGACAGGGGGCTTGGCAGCCCCAGCATTTT
12 TRBJ1-1 . TRBV28 . CASSLRAGEAFF TGTGCCAGCAGTTTACGGGCAGGAGAAGCTTTCTTT
14 TRBJ2-3 TRBD2 TRBV19 . CASSLGGVRDTQYF TGTGCCAGTTCCCTCGGGGGGGTGCGAGATACGCAGTATTTT
15 TRBJ2-6 . TRBV5-4 once CASSFGGPGANVLTF TGTGCCAGCAGCTTCGGGGGGCCCGGGGCCAACGTCCTGACTTTC
12 TRBJ2-5 . TRBV7-9 . CASSRDQETQYF TGTGCCAGCAGCCGGGACCAAGAGACCCAGTACTTC
17 TRBJ1-5 . TRBV28 . CASSFAVGMYSNQPQHF TGTGCCAGCAGCTTTGCCGTGGGGATGTATAGCAATCAGCCCCAGCATTTT
15 TRBJ1-3 TRBD1 TRBV6-6 . CASRTKGAAGNTIYF TGTGCCAGCAGAACGAAGGGGGCTGCTGGAAACACCATATATTTT
15 TRBJ2-2 TRBD2 TRBV6-6 . CASSLTSGNTGELFF TGTGCCAGCAGTTTGACTAGCGGGAACACCGGGGAGCTGTTTTTT
17 TRBJ2-1 TRBD1 TRBV4-1 few CASSQELGDRGPNEQFF TGCGCCAGCAGCCAAGAGCTTGGGGACAGGGGGCCCAATGAGCAGTTCTTC
16 TRBJ2-3 . TRBV7-3 . CASSLSGTGRPDTQYF TGTGCCAGCAGCTTGTCCGGGACTGGACGTCCAGATACGCAGTATTTT
16 TRBJ1-6 . TRBV27 . CASSLYLGGDNSPLHF TGTGCCAGCAGTTTATACTTAGGGGGGGATAATTCACCCCTCCACTTT
15 TRBJ1-1 TRBD1 TRBV5-5 . CASSLEGQGLTEAFF TGTGCCAGCAGCTTGGAAGGACAGGGACTCACTGAAGCTTTCTTT
14 TRBJ2-1 TRBD1 TRBV6-5 . CASSRDRPYNEQFF TGTGCCAGCAGTCGGGACAGACCCTACAATGAGCAGTTCTTC
13 TRBJ2-2 . TRBV28 few CAMAKGGTGELFF TGTGCCATGGCGAAGGGGGGCACCGGGGAGCTGTTTTTT
14 TRBJ1-1 . TRBV19 medium-sized CASSIVRRNTEAFF TGTGCCAGTAGTATCGTCAGAAGGAACACTGAAGCTTTCTTT
14 TRBJ1-3 . TRBV18 . CASSPGSSGNTIYF TGTGCCAGCTCACCAGGGTCATCTGGAAACACCATATATTTT
14 TRBJ2-5 TRBD2 TRBV5-1 . CASSTGTSRETQYF TGCGCCAGCAGCACCGGGACTAGCAGGGAGACCCAGTACTTC
14 TRBJ1-1 TRBD1 TRBV6-6 . CASRGGQGETEAFF TGTGCCAGCAGAGGAGGACAGGGAGAAACTGAAGCTTTCTTT
13 TRBJ1-1 . TRBV5-4 . CASSLGSRPEAFF TGTGCCAGCAGCTTAGGGTCCCGGCCTGAAGCTTTCTTT
14 TRBJ1-5 . TRBV19 . CASKRASGNQPQHF TGTGCCAGTAAACGAGCCAGCGGCAATCAGCCCCAGCATTTT
15 TRBJ2-4 . TRBV10-3 . CAISDNWIAKNIQYF TGTGCCATCAGTGATAACTGGATAGCCAAAAACATTCAGTACTTC
15 TRBJ1-5 . TRBV7-2 . CASSPLRDSNQPQHF TGTGCCAGCAGCCCCCTCCGGGACAGCAATCAGCCCCAGCATTTT
15 TRBJ2-7 TRBD1 TRBV7-2 once CASSGHGTGGDEQYF TGTGCCAGCAGCGGTCACGGGACAGGGGGCGACGAGCAGTACTTC
17 TRBJ1-6 . TRBV9 few CASSATPGTTSNSPLHF TGTGCCAGCAGCGCTACACCAGGGACAACCTCTAATTCACCCCTCCACTTT
17 TRBJ1-6 . TRBV15 . CATSRGVHISYNSPLHF TGTGCCACCAGCAGAGGAGTCCACATCTCCTATAATTCACCCCTCCACTTT
18 TRBJ2-3 TRBD2 TRBV4-2 . CASSQDILAGVGTDTQYF TGTGCCAGCAGCCAAGATATCCTAGCGGGGGTAGGGACAGATACGCAGTATTTT
17 TRBJ1-1 . TRBV7-8 . CASSASRWAGLNTEAFF TGTGCCAGCAGCGCGAGCAGGTGGGCAGGATTGAACACTGAAGCTTTCTTT
17 TRBJ1-6 . TRBV4-2 . CASSQVGGSSYNSPLHF TGTGCCAGCAGCCAAGTCGGGGGAAGCTCCTATAATTCACCCCTCCACTTT
13 TRBJ1-2 TRBD1 TRBV29-1 . CSVLGTGTGGYTF TGCAGCGTTCTTGGGACAGGGACGGGTGGCTACACCTTC
13 TRBJ1-2 . TRBV5-1 . CASSPRGYFGYTF TGCGCCAGCAGCCCACGAGGGTATTTCGGCTACACCTTC
17 TRBJ1-5 . TRBV19 few CASSPVRPPRHNQPQHF TGTGCCAGTAGTCCCGTGAGGCCCCCTCGTCACAATCAGCCCCAGCATTTT
12 TRBJ2-7 . TRBV28 . CASSSDNYEQYF TGTGCCAGCAGCTCCGACAACTACGAGCAGTACTTC
12 TRBJ1-1 . TRBV2 . CASLYLGTEAFF TGTGCCAGCCTATATTTAGGTACTGAAGCTTTCTTT
15 TRBJ2-3 TRBD2 TRBV9 . CASRELAGGPDTQYF TGTGCCAGCAGAGAACTAGCGGGGGGGCCGGATACGCAGTATTTT
14 TRBJ1-2 . TRBV6-6 . CASSYAGSRDGYTF TGTGCCAGCAGTTACGCCGGGTCCAGAGATGGCTACACCTTC
17 TRBJ1-2 . TRBV27 . CASGRQFPGGLNYGYTF TGTGCCAGCGGAAGACAGTTCCCGGGAGGGCTTAACTATGGCTACACCTTC
17 TRBJ1-3 . TRBV4-2 . CASSDTPEGRSGNTIYF TGTGCCAGCAGCGACACGCCGGAGGGCCGATCTGGAAACACCATATATTTT
13 TRBJ1-2 TRBD1 TRBV6-6 . CASSSTGAYGYTF TGTGCCAGCAGTTCCACAGGGGCCTATGGCTACACCTTC
18 TRBJ2-5 TRBD2 TRBV4-1 . CASSQGATSGGPGETQYF TGCGCCAGCAGCCAAGGTGCGACTAGCGGGGGGCCGGGAGAGACCCAGTACTTC
15 TRBJ1-4 TRBD1 TRBV10-3 . CAISEATGNNEKLFF TGTGCCATCAGTGAGGCGACAGGGAATAATGAAAAACTGTTTTTT
15 TRBJ1-6 TRBD1 TRBV27 . CASRQGATYNSPLHF TGTGCCAGCCGACAGGGGGCCACGTATAATTCACCCCTCCACTTT
19 TRBJ1-3 . TRBV7-2 . CASSLERALPLTSGNTIYF TGTGCCAGCAGCTTAGAGAGGGCGCTCCCCTTGACCTCTGGAAACACCATATATTTT
19 TRBJ2-3 TRBD2 TRBV27 . CASSLSTLRLAGGKDTQYF TGTGCCAGCAGTTTATCCACCTTACGACTAGCGGGGGGGAAGGATACGCAGTATTTT
13 TRBJ2-7 . TRBV5-4 . CASSFSFEPEQYF TGTGCCAGCAGCTTTTCCTTCGAGCCCGAGCAGTACTTC
15 TRBJ2-5 TRBD1 TRBV7-2 . CASSLRDRGQETQYF TGTGCCAGCAGCCTCCGGGACAGGGGGCAAGAGACCCAGTACTTC
17 TRBJ1-2 TRBD1 TRBV6-1 . CASSEGPRQGASYGYTF TGTGCCAGCAGTGAAGGCCCCAGACAGGGGGCTAGCTATGGCTACACCTTC